The T cell receptor beta chain under discussion was sequenced for a study of identical twins (dated by TCRdb to the mid-2010s). As for the study more broadly: To test whether fetal clonotypes persist, this study deep-sequenced TCR alpha and beta repertoires from monozygotic twins, from unrelated adults of various ages, and from cord blood. Replicate twin experiments were performed at different times using different library preparation protocols to rule out contamination. General conclusions and limits of the study: Compared with coincidental sharing between unrelated individuals, an excess of low generation-probability sequences was observed among out-of-frame TCR alpha sequences shared between twins. A weaker excess of twin sharing was found in beta out-of-frame sequences because the signal-to-noise ratio was lowered by fewer shared sequences. Because the same donors could not be followed over many years, the conclusions depended on cross-sectional statistical analysis. Abundant cord blood beta clonotypes carried fewer insertions; young adult naive repertoires showed a weaker similar trend, while memory repertoires showed none. In monozygotic twins, out-of-frame TCR alpha sharing was systematically underestimated by recombination models, although the models agreed with sharing between unrelated individuals. Zero-insertion analyses could be partly confounded by invariant T cells such as MAIT and iNKT, though diverse VJ usage argued against such confounding for most clonotypes.

Notes on this clonotype: The antigen it binds to is not known. Germline is not matched at one junction end, which may reflect a read error.

The library came from 5' RACE. TCRdb lists the instrument as Illumina HiSeq 2000. Template switching introduced a universal primer binding site; the final cDNA contained a unique molecular identifier, enabling accurate counting of TCR cDNA molecules. First-strand cDNA for TCR alpha and beta chains was synthesized from specific primers in the conserved constant-segment region. Each cDNA library was double barcoded, with a SMART-Mk sample barcode plus Illumina barcodes, to control for contamination. TruSeq adapter sequences along with Illumina sample barcodes were introduced in two successive PCR steps. Sequencing of the TCR alpha and beta cDNA libraries was done on the Illumina HiSeq platform using custom primers. Concerning the study's data processing: MiGEC processed the raw reads to extract unique molecular identifiers, while MiXCR was used to determine the CDR3 positions. Recombination models were inferred per individual with the repgenHMM and IGoR tools using an EM algorithm. The tcR package in R was used for shared clonotype analysis, with sharing normalized by the product of cloneset sizes. To study raw recombination free of thymic and clonal selection effects, out-of-frame nonproductive sequences were analyzed. The public reads were reprocessed in TCRdb via fastp at Q25 and MiXCR, keeping in-frame beta chains. Here each entry gathers all rows of one CDR3 protein and keeps the most common genes and DNA. These V and J calls are TCRdb output, not the study's own analysis. Across this sample there are some 1,600,000 distinct CDR3 sequences, with about 30% seen only once. The ten largest make up roughly 0.3% of the sample.

Only healthy Caucasian donors were included. The germline V gene supplies CDR1 SNHLY and CDR2 FYNNEI. Spanning cysteine to phenylalanine, the CDR3 consists of 14 amino acids. Only CDR3 DNA remains: 42 bases, in frame from the first base. Source material: cord blood. The chain is assembled from TRBV2 and TRBJ2-3; perhaps TRBD1 is the D gene, with 6 bases matching. The sequence was collected from a newborn girl in good health. Here is the DNA: TGTGCCAGCAGTGTGGTGGGGGCCACAGATACGCGGTATTTT. Its coded protein is CASSVVGATDTRYF.